The 31 T cell receptor beta chains below come from one sample, sequenced in a study of blood T cell repertoires in COVID-19. The method was immunoSEQ multiplex PCR; TCRdb's version includes in-frame clones alone and lacks a portion of them. This table holds 130,000 to 150,000 clones, around four fifths found once. Sequencing was performed on peripheral blood. These receptors all stem from a human donor in a cohort sampled during active COVID-19.

The chain links TRBV11-2 to TRBJ2-2, with TRBD1 identical over 11 bases. The germline V gene has CDR1 SGHAT and CDR2 FQNNGV. The CDR3 covers 16 residues. Unmatched junction bases numbered 7, after V lost 4 bases and J lost 6 bases. As DNA, the CDR3 is TGTGCCAGCAGCTCACGGCCGGGACAGGGGGCCGGGGAGCTGTTTTTT. Translated, it gives CASSSRPGQGAGELFF.

This clone was counted once. V gene TRBV11-2 combines with J gene TRBJ1-1; tentative D call: TRBD1 (5 bases). The CDR3 contains 15 residues. Germline CDR1 is SGHAT and CDR2 is FQNNGV. V lost 0 bases and J 3 bases, leaving 11 bases between the germline ends. CDR3 region: CASSLEPGVYTEAFF. In DNA form, the CDR3 reads TGTGCCAGCAGCTTAGAACCGGGGGTATACACTGAAGCTTTCTTT.

This chain joins TRBV10-3 and TRBJ2-6; D remains unclear. CDR3 size: 17 residues. Germline V CDR1 and CDR2: ENHRY, SYGVKD. The V and J ends lost 3 bases and 4 bases respectively, with 16 bases between them. The CDR3 coding sequence is TGTGCCATCAGTGACCGGAGACTCCACGGGGGGGCCAACGTCCTGACTTTC. Its protein is CAISDRRLHGGANVLTF.

The chain has TRBV28 and TRBJ1-5; possibly TRBD1 for D (5 bases). CDR1 is MDHEN and CDR2 is SYDVKM in the germline V gene. Trimming took 8 bases from V and 2 from J, leaving 19 bases between them. The CDR3 runs 16 residues. Written as DNA, the CDR3 is TGTGCCAGCGCGGGGGGTGGAGGGGACGGCAATCAGCCCCAGCATTTT. This encodes CASAGGGGDGNQPQHF.

The chain combines TRBV6-5 with TRBJ1-2; TRBD1 aligns across 7 bases. Germline V CDR1 and CDR2: MNHEY, SVGAGI. The CDR3 sequence is 14 residues long. V lost 7 bases to trimming and J lost 1 base; unmatched junction nucleotides: 6. In DNA, the CDR3 is TGTGCCAGCACCTCCGGACAGGATAACTATGGCTACACCTTC. Its translation: CASTSGQDNYGYTF.

This clone was seen a single time. V gene TRBV2 combines with J gene TRBJ1-2; 8 positions agree with TRBD1. Germline V CDR1 and CDR2: SNHLY, FYNNEI. The CDR3 runs 15 residues. Unmatched junction bases numbered 10, after V lost 6 bases and J lost 4 bases. CDR3 sequence (DNA): TGTGCCAGCAGCTTACTGGACAGGGCGGGCTATGGCTACACCTTC. This encodes CASSLLDRAGYGYTF.

This chain joins TRBV3-1 (or the pseudogene TRBV3-2) and TRBJ1-3; the match to TRBD1 covers 8 bases. The CDR3 length is 15 residues. Germline CDR1 and CDR2: LGHDT and YNNKEL (reference sequence). V trimming: 4 bases; J trimming: 2 bases; junction bases outside the gene matches: 4. The CDR3 here is CASSRGQGPGNTIYF. CDR3 bases: TGTGCCAGCAGCCGAGGACAGGGACCTGGAAACACCATATATTTT.

The CDR3 reads CASRESGRDTQYF. Here the CDR3 DNA reads TGTGCCAGCAGGGAGAGTGGTCGCGATACGCAGTATTTT. The gene calls are TRBV6-4 and TRBJ2-3; D is uncertain. CDR3 length: 13 amino acids. CDR1 MRHNA and CDR2 SNTAGT come from the germline V gene. V gave up 6 bases and J gave up 6 bases, with 13 bases separating them.

The V gene is TRBV5-4, the J gene TRBJ2-3; tentatively, D is TRBD2 (6 bases). CDR1 is SGHNT and CDR2 is YYREEE in the germline V gene (reference sequence). Trimming took off 0 bases at V and 1 base at J, with 12 bases between the two ends. CDR3 length equals 16 residues. CDR3 protein: CASSLDLARGTDTQYF. CDR3 nucleotide sequence: TGTGCCAGCAGCTTGGATCTAGCGAGGGGCACAGATACGCAGTATTTT.

The chain uses TRBV28 and TRBJ1-6, with D possibly being TRBD1 (5 bases). V was cut by 5 bases and J by 12 bases, with 17 bases left in between. The CDR3 covers 14 residues. CDR1 and CDR2 from the germline V gene are MDHEN and SYDVKM. DNA of the CDR3: TGTGCCAGCAGTCCCCCCCCCGACCAGGGACCCCTCCACTTT. It yields the protein CASSPPPDQGPLHF.

The chain links TRBV19 to TRBJ1-2; the match to TRBD1 covers 7 bases. The CDR3 is 14 residues long. The trim removed 4 bases at V and 6 bases at J, leaving 8 bases unmatched. The germline V gene encodes CDR1 LNHDA and CDR2 SQIVND (reference sequence). CDR3 in amino acids: CASSTLRQGDGYTF. The CDR3 DNA sequence: TGTGCCAGTAGTACCTTGAGACAGGGAGATGGCTACACCTTC.

V and J are TRBV7-2 and TRBJ2-1; D possibly corresponds to TRBD2 (5 bases). The CDR3 covers 14 residues. Trimming cost V 5 bases and J 8 bases, with 16 bases left between them. Germline V gives CDR1 SGHTA, CDR2 FQGNSA. CDR3 sequence reads: CASSPGRGGYEQFF. CDR3 sequence (DNA): TGTGCCAGCAGCCCAGGTCGGGGTGGGTATGAGCAGTTCTTC.

This chain connects TRBV9 to TRBJ2-3; maybe TRBD1 (6 bases). This CDR3 contains 13 residues. Trimming left V 0 bases short and J 4 bases short, with 6 bases between. Germline lookup yields CDR1 SGDLS and CDR2 YYNGEE. The CDR3, as DNA: TGTGCCAGCAGCGTAGGGGGGCCAGATACGCAGTATTTT. Residues: CASSVGGPDTQYF.

The chain employs TRBV27 and TRBJ2-5, with D tentatively TRBD2 (5 bases). Trimming took 3 bases from V and 4 from J, leaving 12 bases between them. Germline V gives CDR1 MNHEY, CDR2 SMNVEV (reference sequence). This CDR3 is 14 amino acids long. In nucleotides, the CDR3 is TGTGCCAGCAGTTTGAGGGCCAGATTAGAGACCCAGTACTTC. Protein sequence: CASSLRARLETQYF.

The gene calls are TRBV14 and TRBJ2-7, with D possibly TRBD2 on 5 matching bases. Per the germline V gene, CDR1 is SGHDN and CDR2 is FVKESK. This CDR3 region has 14 residues. Trimming shortened V by 3 bases and J by 1 base, and 10 bases separated the two germline ends. In nucleotides, the CDR3 is TGTGCCAGCAGCCACTTCGGGGATTCCTACGAGCAGTACTTC. Its translation: CASSHFGDSYEQYF.

The V call is TRBV30, the J call TRBJ1-6; D is undetermined. V gave up 5 bases and J gave up 9 bases, with 17 bases separating them. The CDR3 is made up of 14 amino acids. CDR1 is GTSNPN, CDR2 SVGIG, per germline (reference sequence). CDR3 sequence: CAWPREASSSPLHF. The DNA of the CDR3 is TGTGCCTGGCCCCGTGAGGCGTCCAGTTCACCCCTCCACTTT.

The V gene is TRBV6-1, the J gene TRBJ2-1; TRBD2 matches 7 bases. Germline-derived CDR1 and CDR2 are MNHNS and SASEGT. The length of the CDR3 is 15 residues. Trimming took 3 bases from V and 8 from J; bases not matched to a gene: 10. CDR3 protein: CASSEAKTRGDEQFF. As DNA, the CDR3 is TGTGCCAGCAGTGAGGCGAAAACTCGGGGGGATGAGCAGTTCTTC.

The chain carries TRBV5-1 and TRBJ2-3; no definite D call. The CDR3 has 13 residues. With 0 bases removed from V and 10 bases from J, the gap between germline ends came to 12 bases. The V gene's germline CDR1 is SGHRS and CDR2 YFSETQ. The CDR3 is CASSLDRLAPQYF. The CDR3 DNA is TGCGCCAGCAGCTTGGACCGTTTAGCCCCGCAGTATTTT.

The chain combines TRBV6-1 with TRBJ1-2, with a weak D call TRBD1 (5 bases). The CDR3 sequence is 15 residues long. With 2 bases removed from V and 6 bases from J, the gap between germline ends came to 16 bases. Germline CDR1 reads MNHNS; CDR2 reads SASEGT. The CDR3 reads CASSESFGRANGYTF. CDR3 coding DNA: TGTGCCAGCAGTGAATCTTTCGGCAGGGCGAATGGCTACACCTTC.

The V and J genes are TRBV7-3 and TRBJ2-1, with 8 positions matching TRBD2. Germline CDR1 is SGHTA and CDR2 is FQGTGA. V trimming: 0 bases; J trimming: 4 bases; junction bases outside the gene matches: 8. The CDR3 has 17 residues. The CDR3, as DNA: TGTGCCAGCAGCTTAACCCACACTAGCGGTGGTTACAATGAGCAGTTCTTC. It specifies CASSLTHTSGGYNEQFF.

The V gene is TRBV13, the J gene TRBJ1-2; D is perhaps TRBD1 (6 bases). The ends were cut back, 4 bases at V and 4 bases at J, with 13 bases in the middle. The CDR3 runs 14 residues. Germline V gene lookup returns CDR1 PRHDT and CDR2 FYEKMQ (reference sequence). CDR3 in amino acids: CASSSQGGGYGYTF. CDR3 DNA: TGTGCCAGCAGCTCACAGGGAGGGGGCTATGGCTACACCTTC.

The V gene is TRBV5-1, the J gene TRBJ1-1; 7 bases line up with TRBD1. Looked up from germline, CDR1 is SGHRS and CDR2 is YFSETQ. V dropped 2 bases and J dropped 3; count of bases not matched to a gene: 7. The CDR3 extends over 15 amino acids. The CDR3 DNA sequence: TGCGCCAGCAGCTTCCCAGGGGGAGAGGACACTGAAGCTTTCTTT. Protein product: CASSFPGGEDTEAFF.

The rearrangement uses TRBV27 and TRBJ1-2; D is undetermined. The CDR3 consists of 14 residues. V lost 0 bases and J lost 6, with 11 bases in between. The germline V gene has CDR1 MNHEY and CDR2 SMNVEV (reference sequence). The CDR3 DNA reads TGTGCCAGCAGTTTATCGCCCAGACTTGATGGCTACACCTTC. It encodes CASSLSPRLDGYTF.

V gene TRBV21-1 combines with J gene TRBJ1-2. TRBV21-1 is given as a pseudogene. The CDR3 spans 15 residues. DNA of the CDR3: TGTGCCAGTCTCTTGGCCGTCGGACTTCGCGATGGCTACACCTTC. The encoded protein is CASLLAVGLRDGYTF.

V and J are TRBV7-2 and TRBJ2-7, with a weak D call TRBD1 (6 bases). Trimming cost V 4 bases and J 3 bases, with 13 bases left between them. CDR3 length: 14 amino acids. Germline lookup yields CDR1 SGHTA and CDR2 FQGNSA. The DNA of the CDR3 is TGTGCCAGCAGCTCCCCAGGGGCACACTACGAGCAGTACGTC. Its protein is CASSSPGAHYEQYV.

This chain links TRBV11-2 with TRBJ1-3, with D maybe TRBD1 (6 bases). This CDR3 has 15 residues. The germline gives CDR1 SGHAT, CDR2 FQNNGV. Between the trimmed V and J ends, which lost 4 bases and 1 base, there was a span of 11 bases. The CDR3 reads CASSSSTGSGNTIYF. Here the CDR3 DNA reads TGTGCCAGCAGCTCTTCAACAGGGTCTGGAAACACCATATATTTT.

The J gene is TRBJ2-3, the V gene TRBV12-3 or TRBV12-4; 7 nucleotides line up with TRBD1. CDR3 length equals 13 residues. The V gene end was trimmed by 7 bases and the J gene end by 4 bases; junction bases not matched to a gene: 5. The CDR3 spells CASTLTGSDTQYF. The CDR3 nucleotides read TGTGCCAGCACCCTGACAGGGTCAGATACGCAGTATTTT.

The chain employs TRBV14 and TRBJ1-4, with D unresolved. Germline V CDR1 and CDR2: SGHDN, FVKESK. V lost 4 bases to trimming and J lost 4 bases, with 7 bases between them. The CDR3 sequence is 13 residues long. CDR3 region: CASSRRLNEKLFF. The CDR3 coding sequence is TGTGCCAGCAGCCGGAGACTTAATGAAAAACTGTTTTTT.

The chain has TRBV11-2 and TRBJ2-3, with 9 bases lining up with TRBD2. Trimming at V came to 3 bases and at J to 2 bases, leaving 6 bases not matched to a gene. The CDR3 contains 16 residues. The germline CDR1 and CDR2 sequences are SGHAT and FQNNGV. The CDR3 sequence: CASSFRAGGNTDTQYF. DNA for the CDR3: TGTGCCAGCAGCTTCAGAGCGGGAGGAAACACAGATACGCAGTATTTT. Looking up the rest from reference TRBV11-2 and TRBJ2-3 gives the full variable domain: EAGVAQSPRYKIIEKRQSVAFWCNPISGHATLYWYQQILGQGPKLLIQFQNNGVVDDSQLPKDRFSAERLKGVDSTLKIQPAKLEDSAVYLCASSFRAGGNTDTQYFGPGTRLTVL.

This chain connects TRBV9 to TRBJ2-7, with TRBD1 as a possible D gene (6 bases). The ends were cut back, 3 bases at V and 2 bases at J, with 12 bases in the middle. The length of the CDR3 is 14 residues. Germline V CDR1 and CDR2: SGDLS, YYNGEE. The chain's CDR3 is CASSAQTGTYEQYF. The CDR3 DNA reads as TGTGCCAGCAGCGCTCAGACAGGAACCTACGAGCAGTACTTC. The whole variable domain, filled in from reference TRBV9 and TRBJ2-7, reads DSGVTQTPKHLITATGQRVTLRCSPRSGDLSVYWYQQSLDQGLQFLIQYYNGEERAKGNILERFSAQQFPDLHSELNLSSLELGDSALYFCASSAQTGTYEQYFGPGTRLTVT.

This chain connects TRBV5-6 to TRBJ2-1; 9 nucleotides align to TRBD2. Germline V gene lookup returns CDR1 SGHDT and CDR2 YYEEEE. V shed 2 bases, J shed 5 bases, and the junction held 8 bases outside the gene matches. The CDR3 loop spans 16 amino acids. CDR3 bases: TGTGCCAGCAGCTTTAGGAAAACTAGCGGGCACAATGAGCAGTTCTTC. Amino acid sequence: CASSFRKTSGHNEQFF.